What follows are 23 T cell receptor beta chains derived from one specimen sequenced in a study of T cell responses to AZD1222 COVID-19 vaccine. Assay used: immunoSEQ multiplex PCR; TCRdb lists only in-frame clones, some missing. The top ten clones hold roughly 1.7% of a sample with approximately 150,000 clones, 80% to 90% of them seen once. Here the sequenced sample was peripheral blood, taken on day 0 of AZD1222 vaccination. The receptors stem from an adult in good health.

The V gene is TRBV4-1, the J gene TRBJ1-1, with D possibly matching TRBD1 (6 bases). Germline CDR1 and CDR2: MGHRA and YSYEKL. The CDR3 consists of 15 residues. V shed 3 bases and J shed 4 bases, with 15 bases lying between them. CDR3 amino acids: CASSQPTQGFTEAFF. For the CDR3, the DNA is TGCGCCAGCAGCCAGCCAACACAGGGATTCACTGAAGCTTTCTTT.

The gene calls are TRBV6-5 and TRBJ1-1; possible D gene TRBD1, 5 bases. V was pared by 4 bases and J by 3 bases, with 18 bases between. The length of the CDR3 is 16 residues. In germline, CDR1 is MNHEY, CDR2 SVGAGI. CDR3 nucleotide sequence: TGTGCCAGCAGTTCGCTGTGGGGGGGTGCGGACACTGAAGCTTTCTTT. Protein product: CASSSLWGGADTEAFF.

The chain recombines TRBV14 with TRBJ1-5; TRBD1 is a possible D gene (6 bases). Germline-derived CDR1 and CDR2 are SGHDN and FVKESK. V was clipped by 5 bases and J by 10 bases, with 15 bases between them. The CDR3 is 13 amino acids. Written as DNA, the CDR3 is TGTGCCAGCAGCGTACTCTCAGGGGACCCCCAGCATTTT. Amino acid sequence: CASSVLSGDPQHF.

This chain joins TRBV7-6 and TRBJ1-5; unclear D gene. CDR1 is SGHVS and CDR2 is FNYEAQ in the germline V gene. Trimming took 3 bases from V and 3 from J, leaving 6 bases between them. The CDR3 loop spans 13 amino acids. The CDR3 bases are TGTGCCAGCAGCTTGGAGTTCAATCAGCCCCAGCATTTT. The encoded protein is CASSLEFNQPQHF.

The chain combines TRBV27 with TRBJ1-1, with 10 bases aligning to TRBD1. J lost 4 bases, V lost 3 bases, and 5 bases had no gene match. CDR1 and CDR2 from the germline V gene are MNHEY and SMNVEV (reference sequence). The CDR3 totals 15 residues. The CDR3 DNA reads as TGTGCCAGCAGTTTCGGGACAGGGGCGGTCACTGAAGCTTTCTTT. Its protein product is CASSFGTGAVTEAFF.

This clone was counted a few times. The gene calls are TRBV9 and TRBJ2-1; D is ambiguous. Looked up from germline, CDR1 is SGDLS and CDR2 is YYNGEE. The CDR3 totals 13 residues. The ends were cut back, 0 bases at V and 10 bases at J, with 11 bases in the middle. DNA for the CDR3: TGTGCCAGCAGCGTAGGTGTCCCGACCGAGCAGTTCTTC. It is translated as CASSVGVPTEQFF.

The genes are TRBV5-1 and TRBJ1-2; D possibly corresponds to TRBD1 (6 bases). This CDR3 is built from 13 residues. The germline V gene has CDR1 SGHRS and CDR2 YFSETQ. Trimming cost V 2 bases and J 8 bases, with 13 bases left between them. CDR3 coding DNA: TGCGCCAGCAGCTTTACGGGGGGCCGCGGCTACACCTTC. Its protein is CASSFTGGRGYTF.

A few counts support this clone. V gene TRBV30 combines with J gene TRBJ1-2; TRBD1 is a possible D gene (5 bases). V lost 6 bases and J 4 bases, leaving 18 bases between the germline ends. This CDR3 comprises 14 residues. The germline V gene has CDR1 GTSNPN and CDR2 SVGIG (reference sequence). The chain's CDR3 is CACDGGMRGYGYTF. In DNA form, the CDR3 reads TGTGCCTGCGATGGGGGGATGAGAGGCTATGGCTACACCTTC.

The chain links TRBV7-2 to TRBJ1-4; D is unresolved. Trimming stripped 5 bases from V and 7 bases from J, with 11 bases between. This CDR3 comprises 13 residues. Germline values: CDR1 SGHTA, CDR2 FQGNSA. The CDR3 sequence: CASSPVYREKLFF. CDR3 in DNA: TGTGCCAGCAGCCCCGTGTATCGTGAAAAACTGTTTTTT.

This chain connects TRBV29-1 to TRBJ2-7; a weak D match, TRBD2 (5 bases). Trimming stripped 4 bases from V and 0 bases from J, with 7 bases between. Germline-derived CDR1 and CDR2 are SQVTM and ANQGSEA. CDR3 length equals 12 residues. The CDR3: CSVGLLSYEQYF. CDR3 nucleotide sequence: TGCAGCGTTGGACTACTCTCCTACGAGCAGTACTTC.

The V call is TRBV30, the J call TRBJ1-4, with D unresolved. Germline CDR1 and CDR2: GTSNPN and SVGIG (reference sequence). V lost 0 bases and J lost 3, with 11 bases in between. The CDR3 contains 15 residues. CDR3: CAWSVRAAANEKLFF. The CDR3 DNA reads TGTGCCTGGAGTGTAAGAGCGGCGGCTAATGAAAAACTGTTTTTT.

This chain's CDR3 is CASSLDGHKNTEAFF. The CDR3 DNA reads as TGCGCCAGCAGCTTGGACGGACACAAGAACACTGAAGCTTTCTTT. V and J are TRBV5-1 and TRBJ1-1; possible D gene TRBD1, 5 bases. Germline V gene lookup returns CDR1 SGHRS and CDR2 YFSETQ. Trimming shortened V by 0 bases and J by 1 base, and 10 bases separated the two germline ends. The CDR3 spans 15 residues.

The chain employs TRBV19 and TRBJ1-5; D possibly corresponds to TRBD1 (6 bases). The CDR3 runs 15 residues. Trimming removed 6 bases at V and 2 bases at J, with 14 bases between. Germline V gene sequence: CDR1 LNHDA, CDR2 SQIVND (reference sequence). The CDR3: CASSALQGGNQPQHF. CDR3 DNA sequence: TGTGCCAGTAGCGCCTTACAGGGCGGCAATCAGCCCCAGCATTTT.

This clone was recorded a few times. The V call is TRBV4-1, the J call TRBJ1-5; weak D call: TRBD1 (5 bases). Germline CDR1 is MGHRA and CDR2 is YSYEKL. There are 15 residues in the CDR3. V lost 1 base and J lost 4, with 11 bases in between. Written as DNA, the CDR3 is TGCGCCAGCAGCCAAGCGACTCAGGGAAATCAGCCCCAGCATTTT. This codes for CASSQATQGNQPQHF.

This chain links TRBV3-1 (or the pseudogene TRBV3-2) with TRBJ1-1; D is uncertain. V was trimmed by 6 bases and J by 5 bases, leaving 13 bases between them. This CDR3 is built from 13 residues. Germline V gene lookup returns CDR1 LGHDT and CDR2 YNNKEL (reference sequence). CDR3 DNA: TGTGCCAGCAGGAACCCTGGGGAGACTGAAGCTTTCTTT. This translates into CASRNPGETEAFF.

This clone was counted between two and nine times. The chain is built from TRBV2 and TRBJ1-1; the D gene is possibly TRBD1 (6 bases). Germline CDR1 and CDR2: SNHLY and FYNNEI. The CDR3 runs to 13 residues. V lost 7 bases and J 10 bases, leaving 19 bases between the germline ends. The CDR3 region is CASNEYRAVGAFF. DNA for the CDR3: TGTGCCAGCAACGAATACAGGGCCGTCGGAGCTTTCTTT.

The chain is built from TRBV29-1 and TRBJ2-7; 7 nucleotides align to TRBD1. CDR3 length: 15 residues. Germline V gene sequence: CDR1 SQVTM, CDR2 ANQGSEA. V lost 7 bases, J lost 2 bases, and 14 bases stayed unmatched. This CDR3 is CSANLQGVSAYEQYF. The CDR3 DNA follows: TGCAGCGCGAATCTCCAGGGGGTGAGCGCCTACGAGCAGTACTTC.

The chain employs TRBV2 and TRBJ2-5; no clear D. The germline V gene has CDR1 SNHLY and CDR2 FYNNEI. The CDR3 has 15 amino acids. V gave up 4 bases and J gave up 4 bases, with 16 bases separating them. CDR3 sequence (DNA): TGTGCCAGCAGTGGATCTAGTTGGATGAGAGAGACCCAGTACTTC. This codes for CASSGSSWMRETQYF.

Here the CDR3 reads CASSLEGIANYGYTF. As DNA, the CDR3 is TGTGCCAGCAGCTTAGAGGGGATCGCTAACTATGGCTACACCTTC. The genes are TRBV7-9 and TRBJ1-2, with D possibly being TRBD1 (5 bases). Germline CDR1 reads SEHNR; CDR2 reads FQNEAQ (reference sequence). Between the trimmed V and J ends, which lost 1 base and 0 bases, there was a span of 9 bases. The CDR3 has 15 amino acids.

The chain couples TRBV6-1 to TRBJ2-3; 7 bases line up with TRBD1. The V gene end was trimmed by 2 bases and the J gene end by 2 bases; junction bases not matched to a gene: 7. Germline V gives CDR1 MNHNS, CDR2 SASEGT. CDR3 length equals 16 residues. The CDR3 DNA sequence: TGTGCCAGCAGTGAACAGGCAGGGGGAATCACAGATACGCAGTATTTT. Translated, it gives CASSEQAGGITDTQYF.

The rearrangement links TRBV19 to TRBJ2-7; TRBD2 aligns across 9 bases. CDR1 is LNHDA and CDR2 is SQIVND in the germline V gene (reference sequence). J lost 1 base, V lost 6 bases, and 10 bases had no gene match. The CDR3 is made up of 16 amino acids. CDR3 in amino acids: CASSRSSSGASYEQYF. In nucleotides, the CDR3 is TGTGCCAGTAGCCGTTCGTCTAGCGGGGCGTCCTACGAGCAGTACTTC.

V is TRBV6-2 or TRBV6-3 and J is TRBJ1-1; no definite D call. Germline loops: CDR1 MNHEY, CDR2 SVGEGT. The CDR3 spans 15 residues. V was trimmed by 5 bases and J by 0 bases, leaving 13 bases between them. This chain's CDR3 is CASSRPRTLNTEAFF. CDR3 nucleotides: TGTGCCAGCAGTCGGCCTAGGACGCTGAACACTGAAGCTTTCTTT.

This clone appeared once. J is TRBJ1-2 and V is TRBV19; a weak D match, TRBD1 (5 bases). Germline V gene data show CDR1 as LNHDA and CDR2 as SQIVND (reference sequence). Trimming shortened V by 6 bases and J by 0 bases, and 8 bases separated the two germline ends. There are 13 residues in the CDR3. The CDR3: CASSPGPNYGYTF. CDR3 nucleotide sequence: TGTGCCAGTAGCCCGGGACCTAACTATGGCTACACCTTC.